The source of this T cell receptor (beta chain) is a study of lymphopenia after photon versus proton radiotherapy. Clones were read by immunoSEQ multiplex PCR, and TCRdb kept only the in-frame ones, dropping some. Among about 42,000 clones listed, about four fifths were seen once. The CDR3 runs 15 residues. The germline V gene encodes CDR1 MNHNS and CDR2 SASEGT. J gave up 12 bases and V 1 base, and 11 bases lay outside the gene matches. This clonotype was obtained from a woman in her 70s with pancreatic cancer. The chain carries TRBV6-1 and TRBJ1-2, with 10 positions matching TRBD1. Here the sequenced sample was peripheral blood, taken from a patient treated with proton-based radiotherapy. The CDR3 is CASSEGSRTGGLDTF. DNA for the CDR3: TGTGCCAGCAGTGAAGGCTCCCGGACAGGGGGGTTGGACACCTTC.